This T cell receptor (beta chain) emerged from a study of spatial heterogeneity in lung cancer. Time point meaning: sample taken at primary tumor resection. The sequenced material consisted of unsorted whole RNA from tumor, nontumor lung or frozen PBMC. A unique molecular identifier was attached to every TCR cDNA molecule. Using its own MiXCR run on the 5' RACE reads, TCRdb lists one record per CDR3 protein. The sample has roughly 23,000 distinct CDR3 sequences, roughly 4.7% seen once. The trim removed 4 bases at V and 0 bases at J, leaving 8 bases unmatched. There are 17 residues in the CDR3. Germline CDR1 and CDR2: SGHRS and YFSETQ. This clonotype was seen many times.

The clonotype comes from a male donor with early-stage non-small cell lung cancer. The sequenced sample was PBMCs, obtained at surgery. V usage is TRBV5-1 and J usage is TRBJ2-1; 9 nucleotides align to TRBD2. CDR3 sequence (DNA): TGCGCCAGCAGCATGTCCAGCGGGGGGAGCTCCTACAATGAGCAGTTCTTC. This codes for CASSMSSGGSSYNEQFF.